These 19 T cell receptor beta chains originate from one sample sequenced in a study of blood T cell repertoires in COVID-19. The protocol was immunoSEQ multiplex PCR, while the TCRdb copy is restricted to in-frame clones and leaves out a portion. There are about 220,000 clones in the sample; roughly nine tenths occur only once, and approximately 3.4% lies in the top ten. Sequenced material: PBMCs or T cells enriched from blood (not recorded which). The source of these receptors is a woman aged 18-35 years in a cohort exposed to, infected with or recovered from COVID-19 (not recorded which).

The chain is built from TRBV20-1 and TRBJ2-1; 9 nucleotides line up with TRBD2. Germline V CDR1 and CDR2: DFQATT, SNEGSKA (reference sequence). V lost 3 bases to trimming and J lost 7 bases; unmatched junction nucleotides: 13. This CDR3 comprises 16 residues. CDR3: CSASGAGGHVQNEQFF. As DNA, the CDR3 is TGCAGTGCTAGTGGGGCGGGAGGGCATGTTCAGAATGAGCAGTTCTTC.

V and J are TRBV6-1 and TRBJ1-2, with D possibly TRBD1 on 6 matching bases. Trimming took 0 bases from V and 6 from J, leaving 11 bases between them. CDR3 length equals 14 residues. Germline values: CDR1 MNHNS, CDR2 SASEGT. The CDR3, as DNA: TGTGCCAGCAGTGAAGCCGGGACATCACATGGCTACACCTTC. Its translation: CASSEAGTSHGYTF.

This chain links TRBV28 with TRBJ2-1; D ambiguous. Germline lookup yields CDR1 MDHEN and CDR2 SYDVKM. Deletions cut 6 bases from V and 10 bases from J, with 7 bases between. CDR3 length: 10 amino acids. Here the CDR3 reads CASRSREQFF. Written as DNA, the CDR3 is TGTGCCAGCAGGTCGCGGGAGCAGTTCTTC.

The chain links TRBV2 to TRBJ1-6; possible D gene TRBD1, 5 bases. The CDR3 is made up of 15 amino acids. CDR1 is SNHLY and CDR2 is FYNNEI in the germline V gene. Trimming removed 6 bases at V and 2 bases at J, with 11 bases between. For the CDR3, the DNA is TGTGCCAGCAGACCGACAGCAGCCTATAATTCACCCCTCCACTTT. The encoded protein is CASRPTAAYNSPLHF.

The rearrangement links TRBV24-1 to TRBJ2-3, with D possibly TRBD1 on 5 matching bases. Trimming pared 0 bases from V and 11 bases from J, leaving 20 bases between. This CDR3 spans 16 amino acids. Germline-derived CDR1 and CDR2 are KGHDR and SFDVKD. CDR3 sequence reads: CATSDLQGRGEWLQYF. DNA of the CDR3: TGTGCCACCAGTGATTTGCAGGGCCGTGGTGAATGGCTGCAGTATTTT.

The chain couples TRBV19 to TRBJ2-3; 8 nucleotides align to TRBD2. The germline CDR1 and CDR2 sequences are LNHDA and SQIVND (reference sequence). The junction had 5 bases not matched to a gene; V was cut back by 7 bases and J by 5 bases. The CDR3 runs 13 residues. For the CDR3, the DNA is TGTGCCAGTACGACTAGCGTGAAAGATACGCAGTATTTT. This translates into CASTTSVKDTQYF.

This chain uses TRBV28 with TRBJ2-1; 8 positions agree with TRBD2. Germline CDR1 and CDR2: MDHEN and SYDVKM. V was pared by 6 bases and J by 9 bases, with 10 bases of the junction left unmatched. The CDR3 length is 14 residues. The CDR3 region has the DNA TGTGCCAGCAGGCCGGGGGGGGGACTCGGTGAGCAGTTCTTC. Translating gives CASRPGGGLGEQFF.

This clone has only one observation. The chain joins TRBV11-2 to TRBJ2-7; TRBD1 matches 7 bases. The CDR3 consists of 14 residues. Losses at the gene ends were 3 bases for V and 2 bases for J; bases not matched to a gene: 4. Germline assignment: CDR1 SGHAT and CDR2 FQNNGV. This CDR3 reads CASSFGTETYEQYF. The CDR3 DNA sequence: TGTGCCAGCAGCTTCGGGACAGAGACCTACGAGCAGTACTTC.

This clone turned up a few times. This chain links TRBV28 with TRBJ1-2; 10 bases are a match to TRBD1. Per germline, CDR1 MDHEN and CDR2 SYDVKM. The CDR3 runs 13 residues. The V and J ends lost 10 bases and 5 bases, in that order; junction bases with no gene match: 7. The CDR3 nucleotides are TGTGCCATAACATCGGGACAGGGGTATGGCTACACCTTC. Translated, it gives CAITSGQGYGYTF.

The chain is built from TRBV29-1 and TRBJ1-1; D is possibly TRBD1 (5 bases). CDR1 is SQVTM, CDR2 ANQGSEA, per germline. The ends were cut back, 4 bases at V and 11 bases at J, with 17 bases in the middle. CDR3 length: 12 amino acids. CDR3 sequence (DNA): TGCAGCGTTGTACGTCAGGGTGCGACGGCTTTCTTT. This translates into CSVVRQGATAFF.

The chain has TRBV30 and TRBJ2-7; 8 bases are a match to TRBD2. V trimming: 0 bases; J trimming: 1 base; junction bases outside the gene matches: 5. The CDR3 consists of 15 residues. Germline assignment: CDR1 GTSNPN and CDR2 SVGIG (reference sequence). The CDR3 loop is CAWSVGTSGSYEQYF. The CDR3 nucleotides read TGTGCCTGGAGTGTGGGGACTAGTGGGTCCTACGAGCAGTACTTC.

The chain uses TRBV30 and TRBJ2-1; 9 positions match TRBD2. This CDR3 comprises 17 residues. The trim removed 2 bases at V and 3 bases at J, leaving 11 bases unmatched. Germline assignment: CDR1 GTSNPN and CDR2 SVGIG (reference sequence). CDR3: CAWSTASGATFYNEQFF. The DNA of the CDR3 is TGTGCCTGGAGTACGGCTAGCGGGGCAACTTTCTACAATGAGCAGTTCTTC.

The chain has TRBV27 and TRBJ1-1; possibly TRBD1 for D (5 bases). The germline CDR1 and CDR2 sequences are MNHEY and SMNVEV (reference sequence). The CDR3 sequence is 15 residues long. V shed 6 bases and J shed 3 bases, with 17 bases lying between them. The CDR3 loop reads CASRLGIIGDTEAFF. CDR3 in DNA: TGTGCCAGCAGGTTAGGAATAATAGGGGACACTGAAGCTTTCTTT.

V usage is TRBV5-1 and J usage is TRBJ1-1, with D possibly being TRBD1 (6 bases). This CDR3 is built from 15 residues. Trimming shortened V by 0 bases and J by 5 bases, and 14 bases separated the two germline ends. The germline V gene encodes CDR1 SGHRS and CDR2 YFSETQ. Written as DNA, the CDR3 is TGCGCCAGCAGCTTGGAGTCAGGGGCAAGGACTGAAGCTTTCTTT. This gives the protein CASSLESGARTEAFF.

The chain has TRBV18 and TRBJ1-1; 9 nucleotides align to TRBD1. Trimming removed 3 bases from V and 1 base from J; junction bases left unmatched: 12. CDR3 length equals 18 residues. Germline lookup yields CDR1 KGHSH and CDR2 LQKENI. CDR3 nucleotides: TGTGCCAGCTCACCTCATGAGACAGGGGGGAATTCGAACACTGAAGCTTTCTTT. Amino acids: CASSPHETGGNSNTEAFF.

V gene TRBV15 combines with J gene TRBJ1-5; 8 bases line up with TRBD1. CDR3 length: 14 amino acids. Germline V gene lookup returns CDR1 LNHNV and CDR2 YYDKDF (reference sequence). Trimming removed 8 bases from V and 4 bases from J; junction bases left unmatched: 7. The CDR3 DNA is TGTGCCACCGGGCCAGGGGGCGGGAATCAGCCCCAGCATTTT. Translated: CATGPGGGNQPQHF.

The genes are TRBV4-1 and TRBJ1-1; 8 bases are shared with TRBD1. The CDR3 has 13 amino acids. J lost 8 bases, V lost 5 bases, and 7 bases had no gene match. Per germline, CDR1 MGHRA and CDR2 YSYEKL. The CDR3 coding sequence is TGCGCCAGCAGCATGACAGGGGATTCCGAAGCTTTCTTT. Translating gives CASSMTGDSEAFF.

The chain employs TRBV18 and TRBJ1-3, with D perhaps TRBD1 (5 bases). The length of the CDR3 is 15 residues. Germline CDR1 is KGHSH and CDR2 is LQKENI. V gave up 5 bases and J gave up 2 bases, with 13 bases separating them. The CDR3 is CASSYTQEAGNTIYF. In nucleotides, the CDR3 is TGTGCCAGCTCATACACACAGGAAGCTGGAAACACCATATATTTT.

The CDR3 nucleotides read TGTGCCATCAGGGAGGTCGGGGGATCGACTGAAGCTTTCTTT. Translated, it gives CAIREVGGSTEAFF. The gene calls are TRBV10-3 and TRBJ1-1; the D gene is possibly TRBD1 (5 bases). The length of the CDR3 is 14 residues. V lost 6 bases to trimming and J lost 5 bases, with 16 bases between them. Germline V lookup: CDR1 ENHRY, CDR2 SYGVKD.